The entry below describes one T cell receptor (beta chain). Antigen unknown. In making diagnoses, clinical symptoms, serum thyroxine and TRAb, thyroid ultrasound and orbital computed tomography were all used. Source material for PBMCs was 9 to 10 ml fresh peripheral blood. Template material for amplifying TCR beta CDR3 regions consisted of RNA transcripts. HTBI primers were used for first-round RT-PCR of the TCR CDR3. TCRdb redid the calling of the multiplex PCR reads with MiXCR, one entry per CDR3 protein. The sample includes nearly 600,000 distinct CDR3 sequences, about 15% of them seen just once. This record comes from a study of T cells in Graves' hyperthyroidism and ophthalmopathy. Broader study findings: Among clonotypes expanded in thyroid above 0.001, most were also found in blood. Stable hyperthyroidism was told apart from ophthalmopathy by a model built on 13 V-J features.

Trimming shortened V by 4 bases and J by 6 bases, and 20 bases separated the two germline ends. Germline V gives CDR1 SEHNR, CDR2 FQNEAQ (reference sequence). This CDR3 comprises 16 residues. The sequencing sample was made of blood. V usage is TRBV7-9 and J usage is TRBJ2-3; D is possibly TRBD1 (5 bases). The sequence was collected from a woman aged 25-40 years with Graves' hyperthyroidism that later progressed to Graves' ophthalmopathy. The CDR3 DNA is TGTGCCAGCAGCTATACCCAGGGCCCTCTTGGGGATACGCAGTATTTT. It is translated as CASSYTQGPLGDTQYF.